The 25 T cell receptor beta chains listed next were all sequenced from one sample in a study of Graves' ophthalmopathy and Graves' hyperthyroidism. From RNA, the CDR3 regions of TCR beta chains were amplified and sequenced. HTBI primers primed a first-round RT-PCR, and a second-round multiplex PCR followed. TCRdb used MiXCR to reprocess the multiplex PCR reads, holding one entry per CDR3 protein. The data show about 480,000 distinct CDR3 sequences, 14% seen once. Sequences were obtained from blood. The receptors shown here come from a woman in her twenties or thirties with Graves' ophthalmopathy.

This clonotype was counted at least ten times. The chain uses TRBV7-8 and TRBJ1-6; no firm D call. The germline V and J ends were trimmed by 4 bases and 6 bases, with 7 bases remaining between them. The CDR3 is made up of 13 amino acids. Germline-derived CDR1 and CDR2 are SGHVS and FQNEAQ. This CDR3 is CASSSGSNSPLHF. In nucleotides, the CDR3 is TGTGCCAGCAGCTCAGGTTCTAATTCACCCCTCCACTTT.

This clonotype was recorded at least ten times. The CDR3 DNA sequence: TGTGCCAGCAGTTTAGATCAGGGGGCGGCCCCCCAAGAGACCCAGTACTTC. Translated: CASSLDQGAAPQETQYF. V is TRBV28 and J is TRBJ2-5, with TRBD1 identical over 8 bases. The V gene end was trimmed by 2 bases and the J gene end by 1 base; junction bases not matched to a gene: 9. The CDR3 totals 17 residues. Germline V gives CDR1 MDHEN, CDR2 SYDVKM.

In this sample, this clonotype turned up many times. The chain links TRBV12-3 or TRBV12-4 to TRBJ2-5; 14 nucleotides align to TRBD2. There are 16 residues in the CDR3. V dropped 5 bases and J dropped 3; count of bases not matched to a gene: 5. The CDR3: CASSRLAGGPEETQYF. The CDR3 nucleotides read TGTGCCAGCAGTCGACTAGCGGGGGGGCCTGAAGAGACCCAGTACTTC.

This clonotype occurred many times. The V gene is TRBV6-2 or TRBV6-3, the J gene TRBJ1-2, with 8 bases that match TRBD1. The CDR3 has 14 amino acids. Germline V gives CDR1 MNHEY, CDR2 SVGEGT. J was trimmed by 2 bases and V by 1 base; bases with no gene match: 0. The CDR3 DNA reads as TGTGCCAGCAGTTACTGGGACAGGAACTATGGCTACACCTTC. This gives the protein CASSYWDRNYGYTF.

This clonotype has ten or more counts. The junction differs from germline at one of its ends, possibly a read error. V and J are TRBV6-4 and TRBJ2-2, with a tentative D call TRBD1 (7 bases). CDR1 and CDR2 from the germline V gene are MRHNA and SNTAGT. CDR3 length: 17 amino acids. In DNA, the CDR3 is TGTGCCACCCAACTACTTCACAGGGGCGCGAACACCGGGGGGCTGTTTTTT. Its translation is CATQLLHRGANTGGLFF.

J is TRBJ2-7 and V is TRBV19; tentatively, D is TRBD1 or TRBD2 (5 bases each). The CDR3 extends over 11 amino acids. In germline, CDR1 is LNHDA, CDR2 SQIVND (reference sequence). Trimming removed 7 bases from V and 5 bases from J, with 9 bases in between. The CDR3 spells CASMGVNEQYF. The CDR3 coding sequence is TGTGCCAGTATGGGGGTGAACGAGCAGTACTTC.

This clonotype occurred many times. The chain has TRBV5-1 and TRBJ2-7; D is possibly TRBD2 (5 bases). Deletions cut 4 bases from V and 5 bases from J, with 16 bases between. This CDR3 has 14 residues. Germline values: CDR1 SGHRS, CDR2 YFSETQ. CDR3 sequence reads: CASSPGGRWDEQYF. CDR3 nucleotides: TGCGCCAGCAGCCCCGGAGGACGGTGGGACGAGCAGTACTTC.

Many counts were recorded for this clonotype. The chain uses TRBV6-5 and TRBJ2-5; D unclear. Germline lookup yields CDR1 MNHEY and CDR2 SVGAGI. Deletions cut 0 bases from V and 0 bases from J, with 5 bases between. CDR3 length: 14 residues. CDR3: CASSYSLYQETQYF. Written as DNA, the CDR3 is TGTGCCAGCAGTTACTCGTTGTACCAAGAGACCCAGTACTTC.

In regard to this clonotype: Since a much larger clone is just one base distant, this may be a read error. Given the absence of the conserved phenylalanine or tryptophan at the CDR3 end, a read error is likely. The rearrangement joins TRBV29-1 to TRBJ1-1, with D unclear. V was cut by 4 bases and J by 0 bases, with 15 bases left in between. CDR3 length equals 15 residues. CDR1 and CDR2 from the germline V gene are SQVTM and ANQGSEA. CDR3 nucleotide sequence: TGCAGCGTTGTGCGGAACAGCGCTATGAACACTGAAGCTTTCTAT. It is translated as CSVVRNSAMNTEAFY.

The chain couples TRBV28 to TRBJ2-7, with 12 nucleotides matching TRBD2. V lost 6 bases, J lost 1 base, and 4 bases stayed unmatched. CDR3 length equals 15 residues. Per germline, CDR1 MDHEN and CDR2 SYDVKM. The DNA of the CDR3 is TGTGCCAGCAGACGAGGGACTAGCGGGTCCTACGAGCAGTACTTC. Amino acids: CASRRGTSGSYEQYF. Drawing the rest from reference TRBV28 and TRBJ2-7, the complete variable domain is DVKVTQSSRYLVKRTGEKVFLECVQDMDHENMFWYRQDPGLGLRLIYFSYDVKMKEKGDIPEGYSVSREKKERFSLILESASTNQTSMYLCASRRGTSGSYEQYFGPGTRLTVT.

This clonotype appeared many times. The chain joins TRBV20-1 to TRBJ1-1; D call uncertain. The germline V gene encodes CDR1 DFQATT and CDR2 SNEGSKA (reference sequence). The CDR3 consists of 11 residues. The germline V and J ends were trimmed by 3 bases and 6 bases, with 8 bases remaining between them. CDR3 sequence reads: CSASPMAEAFF. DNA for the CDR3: TGCAGTGCTAGTCCGATGGCTGAAGCTTTCTTT.

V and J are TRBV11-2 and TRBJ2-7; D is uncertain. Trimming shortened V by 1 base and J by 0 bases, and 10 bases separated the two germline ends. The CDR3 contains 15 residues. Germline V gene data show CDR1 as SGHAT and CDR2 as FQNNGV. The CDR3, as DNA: TGTGCCAGCAGCTTAGGGCCGGGTGCCTCCTACGAGCAGTACTTC. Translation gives CASSLGPGASYEQYF. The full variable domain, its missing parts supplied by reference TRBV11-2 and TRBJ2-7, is EAGVAQSPRYKIIEKRQSVAFWCNPISGHATLYWYQQILGQGPKLLIQFQNNGVVDDSQLPKDRFSAERLKGVDSTLKIQPAKLEDSAVYLCASSLGPGASYEQYFGPGTRLTVT.

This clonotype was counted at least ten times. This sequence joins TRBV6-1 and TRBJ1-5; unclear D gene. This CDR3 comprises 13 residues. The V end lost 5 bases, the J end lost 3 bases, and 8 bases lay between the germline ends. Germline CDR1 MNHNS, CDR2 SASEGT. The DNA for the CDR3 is TGTGCCAGCAGTCGCGTCTTCAATCAGCCCCAGCATTTT. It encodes CASSRVFNQPQHF.

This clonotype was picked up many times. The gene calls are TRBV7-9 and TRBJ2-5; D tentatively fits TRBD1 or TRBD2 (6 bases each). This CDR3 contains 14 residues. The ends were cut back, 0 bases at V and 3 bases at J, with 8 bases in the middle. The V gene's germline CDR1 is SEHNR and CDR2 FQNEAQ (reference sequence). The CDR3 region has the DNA TGTGCCAGCAGCTTAGCGGAGGGGGAAGAGACCCAGTACTTC. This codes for CASSLAEGEETQYF.

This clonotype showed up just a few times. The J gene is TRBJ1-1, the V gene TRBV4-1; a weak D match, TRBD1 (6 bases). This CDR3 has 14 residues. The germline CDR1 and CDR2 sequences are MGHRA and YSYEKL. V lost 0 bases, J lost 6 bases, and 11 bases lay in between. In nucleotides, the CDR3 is TGCGCCAGCAGCCAAGATCGACAGGCGGCTGAAGCTTTCTTT. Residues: CASSQDRQAAEAFF.

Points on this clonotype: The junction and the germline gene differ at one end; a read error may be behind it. The CDR3 coding sequence is TGTGCCAGCAGCCAAGTTTATCAAGATACCCAGTACTTC. It specifies CASSQVYQDTQYF. This chain uses TRBV3-1 with TRBJ2-5; no clear D gene. The CDR3 contains 13 residues. From germline, CDR1 is LGHDT and CDR2 YNNKEL (reference sequence).

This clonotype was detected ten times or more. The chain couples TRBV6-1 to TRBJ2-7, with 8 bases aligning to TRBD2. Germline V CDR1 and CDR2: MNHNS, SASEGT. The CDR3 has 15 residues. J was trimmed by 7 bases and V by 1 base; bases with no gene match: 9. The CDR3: CASSEGWRGAREQYF. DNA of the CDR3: TGTGCCAGCAGTGAAGGATGGCGGGGGGCGAGAGAGCAGTACTTC.

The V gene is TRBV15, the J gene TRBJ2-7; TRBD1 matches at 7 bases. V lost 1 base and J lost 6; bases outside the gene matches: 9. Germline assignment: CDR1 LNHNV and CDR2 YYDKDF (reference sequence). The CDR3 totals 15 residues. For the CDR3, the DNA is TGTGCCACCAGCAGAGCCAACAGGGGCCCGGGCGAGCAGTACTTC. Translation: CATSRANRGPGEQYF.

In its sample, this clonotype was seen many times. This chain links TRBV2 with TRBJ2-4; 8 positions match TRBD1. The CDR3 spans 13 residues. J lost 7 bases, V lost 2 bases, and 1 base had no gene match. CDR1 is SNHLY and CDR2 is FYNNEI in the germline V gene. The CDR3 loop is CASSEWTGNIQYF. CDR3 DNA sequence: TGTGCCAGCAGTGAATGGACAGGGAACATTCAGTACTTC. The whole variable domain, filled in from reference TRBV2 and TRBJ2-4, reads EPEVTQTPSHQVTQMGQEVILRCVPISNHLYFYWYRQILGQKVEFLVSFYNNEISEKSEIFDDQFSVERPDGSNFTLKIRSTKLEDSAMYFCASSEWTGNIQYFGAGTRLSVL.

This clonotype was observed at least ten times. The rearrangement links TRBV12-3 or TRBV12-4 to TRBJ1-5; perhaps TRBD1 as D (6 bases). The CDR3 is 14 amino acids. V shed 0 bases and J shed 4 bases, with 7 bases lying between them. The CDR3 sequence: CASSLARGNQPQHF. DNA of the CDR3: TGTGCCAGCAGTTTAGCGAGGGGGAATCAGCCCCAGCATTTT.

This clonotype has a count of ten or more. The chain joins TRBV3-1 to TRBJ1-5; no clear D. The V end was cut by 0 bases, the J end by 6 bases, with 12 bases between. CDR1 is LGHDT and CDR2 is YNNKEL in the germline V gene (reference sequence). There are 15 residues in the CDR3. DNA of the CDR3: TGTGCCAGCAGCCAAGATTCAAGGAGAGGTCAGCCCCAGCATTTT. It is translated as CASSQDSRRGQPQHF. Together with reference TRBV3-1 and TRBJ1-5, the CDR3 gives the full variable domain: DTAVSQTPKYLVTQMGNDKSIKCEQNLGHDTMYWYKQDSKKFLKIMFSYNNKELIINETVPNRFSPKSPDKAHLNLHINSLELGDSAVYFCASSQDSRRGQPQHFGDGTRLSIL.

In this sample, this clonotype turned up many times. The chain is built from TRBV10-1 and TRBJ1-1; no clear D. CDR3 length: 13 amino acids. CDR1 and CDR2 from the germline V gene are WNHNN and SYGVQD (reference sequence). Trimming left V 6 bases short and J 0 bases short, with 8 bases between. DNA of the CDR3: TGCGCCAGCAGACGGACGTTGAACACTGAAGCTTTCTTT. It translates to CASRRTLNTEAFF.

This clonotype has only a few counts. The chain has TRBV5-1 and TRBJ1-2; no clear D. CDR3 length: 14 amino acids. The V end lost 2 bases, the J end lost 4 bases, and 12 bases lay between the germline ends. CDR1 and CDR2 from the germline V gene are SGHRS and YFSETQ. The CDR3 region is CASSLEEASYGYTF. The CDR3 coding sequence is TGCGCCAGCAGCTTAGAGGAAGCCTCCTATGGCTACACCTTC.

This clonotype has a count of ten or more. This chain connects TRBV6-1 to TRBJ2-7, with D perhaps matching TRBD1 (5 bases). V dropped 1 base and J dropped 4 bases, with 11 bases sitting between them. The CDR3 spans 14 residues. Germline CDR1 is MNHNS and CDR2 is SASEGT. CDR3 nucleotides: TGTGCCAGCAGTGAAGGGCAGGGTTCGTACGAGCAGTACTTC. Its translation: CASSEGQGSYEQYF.

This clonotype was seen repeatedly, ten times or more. The CDR3 loop is CATGTGGGGTEAFF. The CDR3 bases are TGTGCCACGGGGACAGGGGGAGGAGGTACTGAAGCTTTCTTT. The chain employs TRBV30 and TRBJ1-1; 11 nucleotides line up with TRBD1. V shed 8 bases, J shed 5 bases, and the junction held 10 bases outside the gene matches. The CDR3 extends over 14 amino acids. Germline CDR1 GTSNPN, CDR2 SVGIG (reference sequence).